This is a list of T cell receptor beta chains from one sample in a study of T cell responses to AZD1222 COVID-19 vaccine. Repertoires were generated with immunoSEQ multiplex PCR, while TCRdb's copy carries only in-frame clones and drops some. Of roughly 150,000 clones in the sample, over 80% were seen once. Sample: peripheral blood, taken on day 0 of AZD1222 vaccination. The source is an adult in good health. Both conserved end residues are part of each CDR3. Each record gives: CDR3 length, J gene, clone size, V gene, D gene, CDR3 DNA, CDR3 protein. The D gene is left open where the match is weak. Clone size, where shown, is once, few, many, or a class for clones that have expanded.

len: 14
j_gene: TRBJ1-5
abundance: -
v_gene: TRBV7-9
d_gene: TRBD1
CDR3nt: TGTGCCAGCAGCCCCGGGACAGGGGGTTTGTCCCAGCATTTT
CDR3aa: CASSPGTGGLSQHF

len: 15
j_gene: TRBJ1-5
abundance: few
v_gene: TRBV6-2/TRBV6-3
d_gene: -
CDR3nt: TGTGCCAGCAGTTACTCTCCAGAGTTCAATCAGCCCCAGCATTTT
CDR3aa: CASSYSPEFNQPQHF

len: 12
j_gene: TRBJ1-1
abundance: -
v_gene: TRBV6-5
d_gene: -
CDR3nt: TGTGCCACCGAACGAGGGAACACTGAAGCTTTCTTT
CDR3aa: CATERGNTEAFF

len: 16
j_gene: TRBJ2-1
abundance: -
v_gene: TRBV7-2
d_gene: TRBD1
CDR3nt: TGTGCCAGCAGCTTAGTTCAGACAGGGGGTCTTGATGAGCAGTTCTTC
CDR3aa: CASSLVQTGGLDEQFF

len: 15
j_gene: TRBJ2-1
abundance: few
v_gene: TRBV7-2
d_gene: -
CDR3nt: TGTGCCAGCAGCGCCACAGGCGACTCCTACAATGAGCAGTTCTTC
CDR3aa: CASSATGDSYNEQFF

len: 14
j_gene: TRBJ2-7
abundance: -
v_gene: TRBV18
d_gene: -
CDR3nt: TGTGCCAGCTCACCTCAGGGCCCTCTAGCCGAGCAGTACTTC
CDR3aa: CASSPQGPLAEQYF

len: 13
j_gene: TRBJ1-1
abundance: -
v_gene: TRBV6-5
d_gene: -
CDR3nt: TGTGCCAGTCACAGAAACAGGAACACTGAAGCTTTCTTT
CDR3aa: CASHRNRNTEAFF

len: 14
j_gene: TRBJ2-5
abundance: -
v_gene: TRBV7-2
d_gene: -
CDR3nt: TGTGCCAGCAGCTTAGACGTAACTGGTGGGACCCAGTACTTC
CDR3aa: CASSLDVTGGTQYF

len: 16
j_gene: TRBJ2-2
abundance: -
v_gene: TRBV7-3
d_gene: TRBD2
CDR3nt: TGTGCCAGCAGCTTGGGACTAGCGGGACATACCGGGGAGCTGTTTTTT
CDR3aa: CASSLGLAGHTGELFF

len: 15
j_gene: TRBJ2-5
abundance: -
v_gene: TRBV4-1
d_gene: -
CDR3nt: TGCGCCAGCAGCCAACTGGGGCTACTCCAAGAGACCCAGTACTTC
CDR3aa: CASSQLGLLQETQYF

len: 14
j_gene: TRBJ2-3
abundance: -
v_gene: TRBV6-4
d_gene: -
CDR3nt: TGTGCCACCGCACATGGTTCAGACACAGATACGCAGTATTTT
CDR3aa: CATAHGSDTDTQYF

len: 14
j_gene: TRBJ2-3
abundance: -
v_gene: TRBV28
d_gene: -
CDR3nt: TGTGCCAGCAGTTTTCTGGCAGGTACAGATACGCAGTATTTT
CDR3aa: CASSFLAGTDTQYF

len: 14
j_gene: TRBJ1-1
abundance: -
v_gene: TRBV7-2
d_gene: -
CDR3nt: TGTGCCAGCAGCTTAAGCAGGGCTGGCACTGAAGCTTTCTTT
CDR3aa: CASSLSRAGTEAFF

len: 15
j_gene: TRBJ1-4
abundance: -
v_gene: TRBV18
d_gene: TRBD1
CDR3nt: TGTGCCAGCTCACCACCGGTACAGGGGGTCAAAAAACTGTTTTTT
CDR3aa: CASSPPVQGVKKLFF

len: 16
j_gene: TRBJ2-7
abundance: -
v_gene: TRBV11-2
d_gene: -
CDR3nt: TGTGCCAGCAGCTTAGTGGCGGGGGCCACCCTACGCGAGCAGTACTTC
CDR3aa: CASSLVAGATLREQYF

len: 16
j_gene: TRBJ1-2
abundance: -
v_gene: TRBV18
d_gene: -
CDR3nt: TGTGCCAGCTCACCCCGGGCCAGGGAGCCTAACTATGGCTACACCTTC
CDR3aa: CASSPRAREPNYGYTF

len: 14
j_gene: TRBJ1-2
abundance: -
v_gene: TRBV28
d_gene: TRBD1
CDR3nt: TGTGCCAGCAGTTTAAGGGGGACAGACTATGGCTACACCTTC
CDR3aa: CASSLRGTDYGYTF

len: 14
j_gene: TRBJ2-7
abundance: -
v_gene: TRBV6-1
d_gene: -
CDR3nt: TGTGCCAGCAGTGATACAGGAACTTCCTACGAGCAGTACTTC
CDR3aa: CASSDTGTSYEQYF

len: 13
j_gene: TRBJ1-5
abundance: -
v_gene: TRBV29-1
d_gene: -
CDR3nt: TGCAGCCTTCTTAGGGAGCATCTCTCGCCCCAGCATTTT
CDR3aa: CSLLREHLSPQHF

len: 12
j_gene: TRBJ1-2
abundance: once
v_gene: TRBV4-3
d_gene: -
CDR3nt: TGCGCCAGCAGCCAAGAGCGAGACACTCGGATCTTC
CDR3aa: CASSQERDTRIF